This record looks at one TCR beta chain sequence and its context. Its antigen is unidentified. This entry is derived from a study of identical twins. This CDR3 is 15 amino acids long. V lost 2 bases and J 0 bases, leaving 11 bases between the germline ends. Germline loops: CDR1 SGHVS, CDR2 FQNEAQ. General study findings and limits: Whereas memory repertoires showed no such difference, abundant cord blood beta clonotypes carried fewer insertions. A cross-sectional statistical analysis, not follow-up of the same donors, supported the conclusions.

TCRdb redid the calling of the 5' RACE reads with MiXCR, one entry per CDR3 protein. Seen here are around 500,000 distinct CDR3 sequences, more than 13% observed once, and the top ten hold around 0.57%. This sample also belongs to another study, concerning yellow fever vaccine responses in identical twins. That investigation notes: Twins reportedly appeared to share part of their vaccine T cell response while keeping part individual.

The clonotype was recovered from a woman aged 18-30 years in good health. Source material: CD4+ T cells sorted from blood. The chain joins TRBV7-8 to TRBJ2-7, with D hard to call. The CDR3 DNA reads TGTGCCAGCAGCTTATGGGCCCAGAGCTCCTACGAGCAGTACTTC. Its protein is CASSLWAQSSYEQYF.